Following are 9 T cell receptor beta chains from one sample sequenced in a study of PD-L1 blockade in urothelial cancer. TCRdb's copy holds only in-frame clones and misses some; the assay was immunoSEQ multiplex PCR. This sample has approximately 30,000 clones, with over 75% found just once. Sequenced here: PBMCs, sampled around atezolizumab (anti-PD-L1) treatment. The origin of the receptors is a man between 50 and 59 years old with urothelial cancer.

The V call is TRBV5-1, the J call TRBJ2-1; no clear D gene. Per the germline V gene, CDR1 is SGHRS and CDR2 is YFSETQ. This CDR3 has 14 amino acids. Trimming stripped 2 bases from V and 7 bases from J, with 13 bases between. The CDR3 sequence is CASSFLVSANEQFF. The CDR3 region has the DNA TGCGCCAGCAGCTTTTTAGTTTCCGCAAATGAGCAGTTCTTC.

The chain couples TRBV6-6 to TRBJ1-5; 8 bases match TRBD1. V dropped 6 bases and J dropped 3; count of bases not matched to a gene: 7. The germline gives CDR1 MNHNY, CDR2 SVGAGI (reference sequence). The CDR3 runs 15 residues. CDR3 residues: CASRDGQGINQPQHF. The CDR3 bases are TGTGCCAGCAGGGATGGACAGGGAATCAATCAGCCCCAGCATTTT.

This sequence joins TRBV10-1 and TRBJ2-5, with 10 bases that match TRBD2. V was pared by 2 bases and J by 5 bases, with 8 bases of the junction left unmatched. The CDR3 is 16 residues long. Germline-derived CDR1 and CDR2 are WNHNN and SYGVQD (reference sequence). The CDR3 bases are TGCGCCAGCAGTGAGGGTTTAGCGGGAGGTTCGGAGACCCAGTACTTC. Amino acids: CASSEGLAGGSETQYF.

The V gene is TRBV5-4, the J gene TRBJ1-1; D is unresolved. V lost 0 bases and J 7 bases, leaving 7 bases between the germline ends. Germline V gene data show CDR1 as SGHNT and CDR2 as YYREEE (reference sequence). The CDR3 spans 12 residues. As DNA, the CDR3 is TGTGCCAGCAGCTTGGACAGCCTTGAAGCTTTCTTT. It codes for CASSLDSLEAFF.

By share, this clone ranks as medium-sized. Written as DNA, the CDR3 is TGTGCCAGCTCAATGGGGACACCCTACGAGCAGTACTTC. It translates to CASSMGTPYEQYF. This sequence joins TRBV18 and TRBJ2-7, with D possibly matching TRBD1 (6 bases). CDR1 and CDR2 (germline): KGHSH, LQKENI. The V end was cut by 5 bases, the J end by 2 bases, with 10 bases between. This CDR3 contains 13 residues.

J is TRBJ2-5 and V is TRBV10-3; weak D call: TRBD1 (6 bases). Per the germline V gene, CDR1 is ENHRY and CDR2 is SYGVKD. The CDR3 covers 13 residues. Trimming left V 10 bases short and J 4 bases short, with 16 bases between. Here the CDR3 reads CATQGERVETQYF. The CDR3 nucleotides are TGTGCCACACAGGGAGAGAGGGTAGAGACCCAGTACTTC.

The V call is TRBV5-6, the J call TRBJ2-1; D remains ambiguous. V was pared by 4 bases and J by 5 bases, with 7 bases between. The germline gives CDR1 SGHDT, CDR2 YYEEEE. CDR3 size: 12 residues. CDR3 sequence: CASSPVNNEQFF. The CDR3 DNA reads TGTGCCAGCAGCCCAGTGAACAATGAGCAGTTCTTC.

This rearrangement joins TRBV6-1 to TRBJ1-5; TRBD1 agrees at 8 bases. CDR1 MNHNS and CDR2 SASEGT come from the germline V gene. J gave up 7 bases and V 2 bases, and 7 bases lay outside the gene matches. The length of the CDR3 is 15 residues. The CDR3 reads CASSEFDRGSQPQHF. The CDR3 bases are TGTGCCAGCAGTGAATTCGACAGGGGAAGCCAGCCCCAGCATTTT.

The V and J genes are TRBV29-1 and TRBJ2-1; D is possibly TRBD1 (6 bases). The CDR3 runs 12 residues. The germline V gene encodes CDR1 SQVTM and CDR2 ANQGSEA. V was pared by 7 bases and J by 3 bases, with 10 bases between. The CDR3 is CSDVDSYNEQFF. CDR3 sequence (DNA): TGCAGCGACGTGGACAGCTACAATGAGCAGTTCTTC.